The 29 T cell receptor beta chains reported below all come from one sample, sequenced in a study of blood T cell repertoires in COVID-19. The data were produced by immunoSEQ multiplex PCR, yet TCRdb's version contains in-frame clones alone and is incomplete. The sample lists 200,000 to 300,000 clones; less than 90% were seen once. The sample taken for sequencing was peripheral blood. The receptors stem from a man under 40 with active or convalescent COVID-19.

The V call is TRBV19, the J call TRBJ2-3; 16 nucleotides line up with TRBD2. Germline V gene data show CDR1 as LNHDA and CDR2 as SQIVND (reference sequence). After removal of 3 bases from V and 0 bases from J, the junction contained 3 bases not matched to a gene. The CDR3 length is 18 residues. This CDR3 is CASSMGLAGGRSTDTQYF. The CDR3 bases are TGTGCCAGTAGTATGGGACTAGCGGGGGGGCGTAGCACAGATACGCAGTATTTT.

The chain joins TRBV18 to TRBJ1-1; TRBD1 agrees at 9 bases. After removal of 2 bases from V and 10 bases from J, the junction contained 8 bases not matched to a gene. The CDR3 spans 14 residues. Germline-derived CDR1 and CDR2 are KGHSH and LQKENI. CDR3 in amino acids: CASSPGDRVSGAFF. The CDR3 nucleotides read TGTGCCAGCTCACCAGGGGACAGGGTATCGGGAGCTTTCTTT.

V and J are TRBV4-2 and TRBJ1-2; 8 bases match TRBD1. J was trimmed by 3 bases and V by 0 bases; bases with no gene match: 3. Germline V CDR1 and CDR2: LGHNA, YNFKEQ. This CDR3 region has 15 residues. For the CDR3, the DNA is TGTGCCAGCAGCCAAGATCGGGACAGGTACTATGGCTACACCTTC. Its translation is CASSQDRDRYYGYTF.

V and J are TRBV5-1 and TRBJ1-1; D possibly corresponds to TRBD1 (6 bases). The V end was cut by 4 bases, the J end by 0 bases, with 13 bases between. The CDR3 covers 15 residues. Per the germline V gene, CDR1 is SGHRS and CDR2 is YFSETQ. The DNA for the CDR3 is TGCGCCAGCAGCCCCGGACAGCCTATGAACACTGAAGCTTTCTTT. It encodes CASSPGQPMNTEAFF.

The V gene is TRBV27, the J gene TRBJ2-1; maybe TRBD2 (7 bases). This CDR3 has 17 amino acids. V was trimmed by 3 bases and J by 8 bases, leaving 23 bases between them. Germline CDR1 and CDR2: MNHEY and SMNVEV (reference sequence). For the CDR3, the DNA is TGTGCCAGCAGTTTTTGGTCTCGGGGGGCGGCGGGGGATGAGCAGTTCTTC. It yields the protein CASSFWSRGAAGDEQFF.

This sequence joins TRBV3-1 (or the pseudogene TRBV3-2) and TRBJ1-2; 11 positions agree with TRBD1. CDR3 size: 12 residues. With 10 bases clipped from V and 5 bases from J, the junction kept 3 bases outside the gene matches. Germline values: CDR1 LGHDT, CDR2 YNNKEL (reference sequence). The CDR3 is CATGDRGYGYTF. The CDR3, as DNA: TGTGCCACCGGGGACAGGGGGTATGGCTACACCTTC.

V is TRBV11-2 and J is TRBJ2-1, with a tentative D call TRBD1 (6 bases). The CDR3 spans 15 residues. Per the germline V gene, CDR1 is SGHAT and CDR2 is FQNNGV. V gave up 3 bases and J gave up 4 bases, with 13 bases separating them. The CDR3 spells CASSLSTGPYNEQFF. The CDR3 region has the DNA TGTGCCAGCAGCTTGTCCACAGGGCCTTACAATGAGCAGTTCTTC.

The CDR3 DNA is TGTGCCAGCAGTTACGGCGGGGGGGCAGGACAGCCCCAGCATTTT. Its translation: CASSYGGGAGQPQHF. The chain links TRBV6-2 or TRBV6-3 to TRBJ1-5; TRBD1 is a possible D gene (6 bases). The germline V and J ends were trimmed by 2 bases and 7 bases, with 15 bases remaining between them. Germline V gene data show CDR1 as MNHEY and CDR2 as SVGEGT. The CDR3 runs to 15 residues.

This clone was recorded once. As DNA, the CDR3 is TGTGCCAGCAGGGTGACAGGCCCGAACACTGAAGCTTTCTTT. It is translated as CASRVTGPNTEAFF. The chain joins TRBV6-5 to TRBJ1-1; possible D gene TRBD1, 6 bases. Germline-derived CDR1 and CDR2 are MNHEY and SVGAGI. The V gene lost 6 bases and the J gene lost 1 base, with 12 bases spanning the gap. CDR3 length equals 14 residues.

The V call is TRBV6-5, the J call TRBJ2-2; 8 nucleotides line up with TRBD1. J gave up 1 base and V 0 bases, and 1 base lay outside the gene matches. Germline V CDR1 and CDR2: MNHEY, SVGAGI. This CDR3 is 16 amino acids long. In DNA form, the CDR3 reads TGTGCCAGCAGTTACTCGACAGGGGAGAACACCGGGGAGCTGTTTTTT. It translates to CASSYSTGENTGELFF.

This chain joins TRBV7-6 and TRBJ2-1; perhaps TRBD2 as D (6 bases). The germline V gene has CDR1 SGHVS and CDR2 FNYEAQ. The V and J ends lost 5 bases and 5 bases respectively, with 16 bases between them. This CDR3 spans 15 amino acids. CDR3 sequence reads: CASSDRDGLNNEQFF. CDR3 DNA: TGTGCCAGCAGCGACCGGGACGGACTAAACAATGAGCAGTTCTTC.

This clone was seen only a few times. This chain connects TRBV30 to TRBJ1-5; D perhaps matches TRBD1 (5 bases). V dropped 1 base and J dropped 7 bases, with 17 bases sitting between them. Germline lookup yields CDR1 GTSNPN and CDR2 SVGIG (reference sequence). The CDR3 spans 15 residues. The CDR3 DNA reads TGTGCCTGGAGTGCTGACAGTAGGGTGGGACAGCCCCAGCATTTT. It translates to CAWSADSRVGQPQHF.

V and J are TRBV29-1 and TRBJ1-4, with TRBD1 as a possible D gene (5 bases). The V end lost 7 bases, the J end lost 8 bases, and 14 bases lay between the germline ends. This CDR3 has 12 residues. From germline, CDR1 is SQVTM and CDR2 ANQGSEA. The CDR3 DNA follows: TGCAGCGCCTTACGGGGGAGAGAAAAACTGTTTTTT. Amino acid sequence: CSALRGREKLFF.

This clone was recorded once. This chain connects TRBV27 to TRBJ2-7; D remains ambiguous. This CDR3 is 10 amino acids long. Germline CDR1 is MNHEY and CDR2 is SMNVEV (reference sequence). Trimming removed 6 bases at V and 5 bases at J, with 5 bases between. CDR3 in amino acids: CASRRNEQYF. The CDR3 nucleotides are TGTGCCAGCAGGAGGAACGAGCAGTACTTC.

J is TRBJ2-2 and V is TRBV29-1; unclear D gene. Trimming pared 5 bases from V and 4 bases from J, leaving 8 bases between. The CDR3 totals 12 residues. Per germline, CDR1 SQVTM and CDR2 ANQGSEA. The CDR3 bases are TGCAGCGTTTCTCCGGGCACCGGGGAGCTGTTTTTT. Translated, it gives CSVSPGTGELFF.

V usage is TRBV9 and J usage is TRBJ1-6, with TRBD1 as a possible D gene (5 bases). CDR1 SGDLS and CDR2 YYNGEE come from the germline V gene. There are 16 residues in the CDR3. V shed 3 bases and J shed 10 bases, with 20 bases lying between them. CDR3 region: CASSGGPFSGGSPLHF. The CDR3 nucleotides read TGTGCCAGCAGCGGAGGCCCCTTTTCGGGGGGGTCACCCCTCCACTTT.

The chain is built from TRBV27 and TRBJ2-7, with 8 bases identical to TRBD1. The germline V gene encodes CDR1 MNHEY and CDR2 SMNVEV (reference sequence). V was pared by 6 bases and J by 2 bases, with 9 bases of the junction left unmatched. This CDR3 contains 15 residues. The CDR3: CASRFYRTGPYEQYF. Written as DNA, the CDR3 is TGTGCCAGCAGGTTTTACAGGACAGGGCCCTACGAGCAGTACTTC.

The chain combines TRBV4-2 with TRBJ2-3; D not resolved. The CDR3 totals 16 residues. Per the germline V gene, CDR1 is LGHNA and CDR2 is YNFKEQ. The V end was cut by 0 bases, the J end by 2 bases, with 12 bases between. The CDR3: CASSQDYNNPTDTQYF. CDR3 nucleotides: TGTGCCAGCAGCCAAGATTATAACAACCCCACAGATACGCAGTATTTT.

The V call is TRBV4-1, the J call TRBJ2-3; 13 bases align to TRBD2. Germline V gives CDR1 MGHRA, CDR2 YSYEKL. This CDR3 region has 18 residues. The J segment lost 3 bases and the V segment lost 1 base, leaving 7 bases of the junction unmatched. The chain's CDR3 is CASSQVRLAGGSTDTQYF. The CDR3 coding sequence is TGCGCCAGCAGCCAAGTTAGACTAGCGGGGGGATCAACAGATACGCAGTATTTT.

J is TRBJ2-7 and V is TRBV19; 8 bases match TRBD1. The V segment lost 7 bases and the J segment 1 base; nucleotides outside the gene matches: 9. The length of the CDR3 is 15 residues. Germline V gene sequence: CDR1 LNHDA, CDR2 SQIVND (reference sequence). CDR3 DNA: TGTGCCAGTATGGAGACCGGGACAGGATCCTACGAGCAGTACTTC. Translating gives CASMETGTGSYEQYF.

In its sample, this clone was seen once. The chain links TRBV4-1 to TRBJ2-1; 8 bases fit TRBD2. This CDR3 region has 17 residues. Germline trimming cut 0 bases from V and 7 bases from J; bases unmatched to any gene: 11. Germline lookup yields CDR1 MGHRA and CDR2 YSYEKL. CDR3 in amino acids: CASSQDRGSGVDNEQFF. DNA for the CDR3: TGCGCCAGCAGCCAAGATCGTGGTAGCGGGGTGGATAATGAGCAGTTCTTC.

In its sample, this clone was seen a few times. The chain uses TRBV7-8 and TRBJ2-7; the match to TRBD2 covers 12 bases. After removal of 2 bases from V and 4 bases from J, the junction contained 6 bases not matched to a gene. Germline V gene sequence: CDR1 SGHVS, CDR2 FQNEAQ. There are 16 residues in the CDR3. The CDR3 region has the DNA TGTGCCAGCAGCTTAAGACTAGCGGGGGACTTGTACGAGCAGTACTTC. It encodes CASSLRLAGDLYEQYF. Complete variable domain (other parts from reference TRBV7-8 and TRBJ2-7): GAGVSQSPRYKVAKRGQDVALRCDPISGHVSLFWYQQALGQGPEFLTYFQNEAQLDKSGLPSDRFFAERPEGSVSTLKIQRTQQEDSAVYLCASSLRLAGDLYEQYFGPGTRLTVT.

The rearrangement links TRBV27 to TRBJ1-6; 10 bases are a match to TRBD1. CDR1 and CDR2 from the germline V gene are MNHEY and SMNVEV (reference sequence). V lost 8 bases, J lost 7 bases, and 8 bases stayed unmatched. The CDR3 spans 15 residues. In DNA form, the CDR3 reads TGTGCCAGCCAACTAATGGGACAGGGGAATTCACCCCTCCACTTT. Its translation: CASQLMGQGNSPLHF.

In this sample, this clone turned up once. This sequence joins TRBV19 and TRBJ1-1; D remains unclear. Per germline, CDR1 LNHDA and CDR2 SQIVND (reference sequence). The germline V and J ends were trimmed by 5 bases and 3 bases, with 10 bases remaining between them. There are 13 residues in the CDR3. CDR3 DNA sequence: TGTGCCAGTAGTGTGAGGGAGGACACTGAAGCTTTCTTT. This codes for CASSVREDTEAFF.

V gene TRBV5-6 combines with J gene TRBJ1-1; the match to TRBD1 covers 8 bases. This CDR3 region has 15 residues. V lost 4 bases, J lost 1 base, and 6 bases stayed unmatched. Germline loops: CDR1 SGHDT, CDR2 YYEEEE. CDR3 protein: CASSRQGLSNTEAFF. The CDR3 coding sequence is TGTGCCAGCAGCCGACAGGGGCTTTCGAACACTGAAGCTTTCTTT.

The chain uses TRBV27 and TRBJ2-7; D uncertain. V lost 2 bases and J lost 2, with 19 bases in between. The CDR3 loop spans 17 amino acids. The germline V gene encodes CDR1 MNHEY and CDR2 SMNVEV (reference sequence). CDR3 in DNA: TGTGCCAGCAGTTTAGCCCTAGATGATGCAGTAACCTACGAGCAGTACTTC. Translating it yields CASSLALDDAVTYEQYF.

The V and J genes are TRBV28 and TRBJ1-1; TRBD1 might be the D (5 bases). Germline lookup yields CDR1 MDHEN and CDR2 SYDVKM. CDR3 length equals 14 residues. V lost 4 bases, J lost 6 bases, and 15 bases lay in between. CDR3 sequence (DNA): TGTGCCAGCAGTTCCCCGGGGGGATTCCCTGAAGCTTTCTTT. Its translation: CASSSPGGFPEAFF.

The chain recombines TRBV21-1 with TRBJ1-6; TRBD1, the table's D call, was not compared with the DNA. TRBV21-1 has pseudogene status. There are 17 residues in the CDR3. DNA for the CDR3: TGTGCCAGCAGCAAATTCCGAGGACAGGGCTATAATTCACCCCTCCACTTT. This encodes CASSKFRGQGYNSPLHF.

V is TRBV5-4 and J is TRBJ2-7; 11 nucleotides line up with TRBD2. This CDR3 has 16 residues. V shed 0 bases, J shed 1 base, and the junction held 3 bases outside the gene matches. Germline lookup yields CDR1 SGHNT and CDR2 YYREEE (reference sequence). CDR3 residues: CASSLGGTSGSYEQYF. DNA of the CDR3: TGTGCCAGCAGCTTGGGGGGGACTAGCGGATCCTACGAGCAGTACTTC. Full variable domain (remainder filled in from reference TRBV5-4 and TRBJ2-7): ETGVTQSPTHLIKTRGQQVTLRCSSQSGHNTVSWYQQALGQGPQFIFQYYREEENGRGNFPPRFSGLQFPNYSSELNVNALELDDSALYLCASSLGGTSGSYEQYFGPGTRLTVT.